This T cell receptor (beta chain) was documented in a study of CD8+CD57+ T cells in acquired aplastic anemia. Study details: The study obtained an average of around 3.1 ug of DNA from sorted CD4+ and CD8+ cells.

This clonotype was counted ten times or more. Its target is unknown. CDR1 and CDR2 (germline): SGHKS, YYEKEE (reference sequence). Between the trimmed V and J ends, which lost 4 bases and 0 bases, there was a span of 7 bases. The CDR3 covers 13 residues. Genomic DNA acted as the template from which TCR beta VDJ combination and CDR3 sequence profiling were carried out. TCRdb reprocessed the reads via MiXCR and lists one record per CDR3 protein. Among approximately 57,000 distinct CDR3 sequences listed, approximately 54% were seen once. Only patients with CD8+CD57+ cell expansion on flow cytometry were chosen for sequencing. The patients, all of them, had severe acquired aplastic anemia. Blood was sampled before the patients had received any therapy. Study-wide results and caveats: Patients and controls had in common 25 to 30 CD8+ CDR3 sequences.

The chain recombines TRBV5-5 with TRBJ1-1; no reliable D call. Input material: sorted CD4+, CD8+, or CD8+CD57+ T cells (not recorded which) from PBMCs. The sequence derives from a human donor with aplastic anemia. The chain's CDR3 is CASSPDLNTEAFF. CDR3 sequence (DNA): TGTGCCAGCAGCCCCGACCTGAACACTGAAGCTTTCTTT.